A single sample is the source of the 26 T cell receptor beta chains below, sequenced in a study of cytomegalovirus exposure and HLA in healthy donors. Amplification used 60 Vbeta primers and 13 Jbeta primers. Assay: immunoSEQ multiplex PCR; the TCRdb copy retains only in-frame clones and omits some. The repertoire consists of approximately 160,000 clones, with over 70% occurring once and the leading ten covering roughly 7.5%. The sample consisted of PBMCs. The receptors come from a male donor in good health and CMV-seropositive.

The chain combines TRBV6-5 with TRBJ1-1, with 8 bases lining up with TRBD1. The V and J ends lost 6 bases and 1 base, in that order; junction bases with no gene match: 4. The CDR3 loop spans 14 amino acids. The germline CDR1 and CDR2 sequences are MNHEY and SVGAGI. The CDR3 protein is CASSAGQGNTEAFF. DNA of the CDR3: TGTGCCAGCAGCGCCGGACAGGGGAACACTGAAGCTTTCTTT.

V gene TRBV7-9 combines with J gene TRBJ1-2; 7 nucleotides match TRBD1. Trimming at V came to 5 bases and at J to 6 bases, leaving 21 bases not matched to a gene. The CDR3 has 18 residues. The germline V gene has CDR1 SEHNR and CDR2 FQNEAQ (reference sequence). In DNA form, the CDR3 reads TGTGCCAGCAGCGGGGGACAGCTATCCCACCGGACGACAAATGGCTACACCTTC. It is translated as CASSGGQLSHRTTNGYTF.

This chain uses TRBV10-1 with TRBJ2-7; 8 bases align to TRBD2. CDR3 length equals 13 residues. Per germline, CDR1 WNHNN and CDR2 SYGVQD (reference sequence). V shed 0 bases, J shed 11 bases, and the junction held 6 bases outside the gene matches. CDR3 DNA sequence: TGCGCCAGCAGTGAGTCGACTAGCGCAGGCGAGTACTTC. This sequence encodes CASSESTSAGEYF.

This clone has more than one count but fewer than ten. The chain joins TRBV19 to TRBJ1-2, with 8 bases matching TRBD1. CDR1 and CDR2 from the germline V gene are LNHDA and SQIVND (reference sequence). V lost 3 bases, J lost 4 bases, and 4 bases stayed unmatched. The CDR3 is 14 amino acids. CDR3 residues: CASSMDREAYGYTF. Here the CDR3 DNA reads TGTGCCAGTAGTATGGACAGGGAGGCCTATGGCTACACCTTC.

This clone was picked up one time. The rearrangement links TRBV29-1 to TRBJ2-3; no definite D call. V was trimmed by 5 bases and J by 0 bases, leaving 9 bases between them. Germline V gives CDR1 SQVTM, CDR2 ANQGSEA. The CDR3 is 13 amino acids. CDR3 in DNA: TGCAGCGTTTCCGGGTCGAGCACAGATACGCAGTATTTT. Translated: CSVSGSSTDTQYF.

The gene calls are TRBV30 and TRBJ1-3; a possible D gene is TRBD1 (5 bases). Germline CDR1 reads GTSNPN; CDR2 reads SVGIG (reference sequence). Deletions cut 5 bases from V and 0 bases from J, with 14 bases between. The CDR3 is 15 amino acids. CDR3 DNA sequence: TGTGCCTGGGGCCCGACAGTGCCCTCTGGAAACACCATATATTTT. Translating gives CAWGPTVPSGNTIYF.

A remark on this clone: This CDR3 is also generated by other DNA sequences in the sample. This chain links TRBV5-1 with TRBJ2-7; D call uncertain. This CDR3 is built from 11 residues. V was shortened by 3 bases and J by 2 bases, with 3 bases between the two germline ends. CDR1 and CDR2 (germline): SGHRS, YFSETQ. The CDR3 DNA follows: TGCGCCAGCAGCTCCACCTACGAGCAGTACTTC. Translated: CASSSTYEQYF.

The chain is built from TRBV27 and TRBJ1-1; D perhaps matches TRBD1 (6 bases). The CDR3 runs to 15 residues. Deletions cut 4 bases from V and 4 bases from J, with 16 bases between. Germline V CDR1 and CDR2: MNHEY, SMNVEV (reference sequence). The CDR3 bases are TGTGCCAGCAGTTCCTATCTACAGGGACCCACTGAAGCTTTCTTT. As protein: CASSSYLQGPTEAFF.

This chain uses TRBV6-1 with TRBJ1-1, with D maybe TRBD1 (5 bases). Trimming removed 6 bases from V and 3 bases from J, with 11 bases in between. CDR1 MNHNS and CDR2 SASEGT come from the germline V gene. CDR3 length: 13 residues. The CDR3 region is CASRLGADTEAFF. For the CDR3, the DNA is TGTGCCAGCAGATTAGGGGCGGACACTGAAGCTTTCTTT.

The J gene is TRBJ2-2, the V gene TRBV9, with D unresolved. V was shortened by 0 bases and J by 6 bases, with 12 bases between the two germline ends. Germline V CDR1 and CDR2: SGDLS, YYNGEE. The CDR3 is 15 residues long. CDR3 amino acids: CASSVGSIGPGELFF. DNA for the CDR3: TGTGCCAGCAGCGTAGGTAGTATTGGGCCCGGGGAGCTGTTTTTT.

The rearrangement links TRBV19 to TRBJ1-1, with 8 positions matching TRBD1. Trimming took 7 bases from V and 2 from J; bases not matched to a gene: 6. The CDR3 has 14 amino acids. Per germline, CDR1 LNHDA and CDR2 SQIVND (reference sequence). CDR3 sequence: CASTPGQGNTEAFF. DNA of the CDR3: TGTGCCAGTACCCCCGGACAGGGAAACACTGAAGCTTTCTTT.

This clone was observed once. The chain couples TRBV5-4 to TRBJ2-3; a possible D gene is TRBD1 (6 bases). The germline gives CDR1 SGHNT, CDR2 YYREEE (reference sequence). V lost 2 bases and J 3 bases, leaving 16 bases between the germline ends. The CDR3 contains 16 residues. The CDR3 protein is CASSFADRTWTDTQYF. In nucleotides, the CDR3 is TGTGCCAGCAGCTTCGCCGACAGGACCTGGACAGATACGCAGTATTTT.

The chain combines TRBV5-4 with TRBJ2-1; D is unclear. Germline V CDR1 and CDR2: SGHNT, YYREEE (reference sequence). The CDR3 covers 15 residues. V was trimmed by 1 base and J by 0 bases, leaving 8 bases between them. In nucleotides, the CDR3 is TGTGCCAGCAGCTTGAACCCGGTCTCCTACAATGAGCAGTTCTTC. This translates into CASSLNPVSYNEQFF.

The chain couples TRBV5-4 to TRBJ2-5; D is unclear. This CDR3 is built from 13 residues. Germline V CDR1 and CDR2: SGHNT, YYREEE (reference sequence). Trimming pared 4 bases from V and 2 bases from J, leaving 9 bases between. The CDR3 loop reads CASSGPDQETQYF. The CDR3 DNA is TGTGCCAGCAGCGGGCCCGATCAAGAGACCCAGTACTTC.

V gene TRBV18 combines with J gene TRBJ2-5, with D possibly being TRBD2 (6 bases). The length of the CDR3 is 14 residues. CDR1 and CDR2 from the germline V gene are KGHSH and LQKENI. V gave up 3 bases and J gave up 4 bases, with 12 bases separating them. CDR3 coding DNA: TGTGCCAGCTCACCGGCGGGGAGTGGAGAGACCCAGTACTTC. As protein: CASSPAGSGETQYF.

This clone was seen a handful of times. The chain is built from TRBV5-1 and TRBJ2-1, with D maybe TRBD1 (6 bases). Trimming cost V 4 bases and J 8 bases, with 7 bases left between them. Germline CDR1 reads SGHRS; CDR2 reads YFSETQ. CDR3 size: 11 residues. In nucleotides, the CDR3 is TGCGCCAGCAGCCAGGGGTATGAGCAGTTCTTC. Residues: CASSQGYEQFF.

The rearrangement uses TRBV7-9 and TRBJ2-7, with D uncertain. From germline, CDR1 is SEHNR and CDR2 FQNEAQ (reference sequence). Trimming pared 5 bases from V and 0 bases from J, leaving 11 bases between. The CDR3 is 14 residues long. CDR3 nucleotide sequence: TGTGCCAGCAGCCTTACGACAAACTCCTACGAGCAGTACTTC. It codes for CASSLTTNSYEQYF.

The chain has TRBV7-3 and TRBJ2-1; D gene uncertain. From germline, CDR1 is SGHTA and CDR2 FQGTGA. Trimming pared 4 bases from V and 0 bases from J, leaving 16 bases between. The CDR3 extends over 17 amino acids. The CDR3 here is CASSSSTVLSSYNEQFF. The DNA of the CDR3 is TGTGCCAGCAGCTCATCTACGGTCCTGAGCTCCTACAATGAGCAGTTCTTC.

V gene TRBV19 combines with J gene TRBJ1-2; 7 bases align to TRBD1. The CDR3 loop spans 14 amino acids. Per the germline V gene, CDR1 is LNHDA and CDR2 is SQIVND (reference sequence). After removal of 5 bases from V and 7 bases from J, the junction contained 10 bases not matched to a gene. For the CDR3, the DNA is TGTGCCAGTAGTCCCCCCGAGGGGGCGATTGGCTACACCTTC. The encoded protein is CASSPPEGAIGYTF.

This clone has more than one count but fewer than ten. The genes are TRBV7-2 and TRBJ2-5; D unclear. CDR3 length equals 13 residues. The germline V and J ends were trimmed by 6 bases and 2 bases, with 10 bases remaining between them. The V gene's germline CDR1 is SGHTA and CDR2 FQGNSA. The CDR3 DNA reads TGTGCCAGCAGTAGAGGCAGTCAAGAGACCCAGTACTTC. Residues: CASSRGSQETQYF.

The chain links TRBV19 to TRBJ2-2, with D possibly TRBD2 on 6 matching bases. Per germline, CDR1 LNHDA and CDR2 SQIVND (reference sequence). This CDR3 comprises 15 residues. Deletions cut 4 bases from V and 4 bases from J, with 13 bases between. Here the CDR3 reads CASSTTRRGTGELFF. CDR3 coding DNA: TGTGCCAGTAGTACGACGAGGAGGGGCACCGGGGAGCTGTTTTTT.

This clone showed up just a few times. The J gene is TRBJ2-3, the V gene TRBV7-2; TRBD2 matches at 10 bases. The germline gives CDR1 SGHTA, CDR2 FQGNSA. After removal of 3 bases from V and 9 bases from J, the junction contained 6 bases not matched to a gene. The CDR3 spans 14 residues. CDR3: CASSFSGGRGTQYF. In DNA, the CDR3 is TGTGCCAGCAGCTTTAGCGGGGGGCGGGGGACGCAGTATTTT.

The chain employs TRBV11-2 and TRBJ2-7; D gene ambiguous. This CDR3 contains 14 residues. The germline gives CDR1 SGHAT, CDR2 FQNNGV. The V end lost 5 bases, the J end lost 0 bases, and 11 bases lay between the germline ends. The CDR3 region is CASSRDSISYEQYF. CDR3 in DNA: TGTGCCAGCAGCCGTGACTCTATCTCCTACGAGCAGTACTTC.

In nucleotides, the CDR3 is TGTGCCGCCGCTAGGGACAGGGGAGAAACTGGAAACACCATATATTTT. This encodes CAAARDRGETGNTIYF. The J gene is TRBJ1-3, the V gene TRBV19, with 10 bases aligning to TRBD1. This CDR3 spans 16 amino acids. V shed 11 bases, J shed 2 bases, and the junction held 12 bases outside the gene matches. Germline V gene sequence: CDR1 LNHDA, CDR2 SQIVND (reference sequence).

The count of this clone is one. The chain has TRBV2 and TRBJ1-1; possible D gene TRBD1, 5 bases. Germline values: CDR1 SNHLY, CDR2 FYNNEI. CDR3 size: 16 residues. The ends were cut back, 1 base at V and 0 bases at J, with 12 bases in the middle. The CDR3 coding sequence is TGTGCCAGCAGTGAAGAAAGGACACATGTGAACACTGAAGCTTTCTTT. This gives the protein CASSEERTHVNTEAFF.

J is TRBJ2-7 and V is TRBV10-1; 8 bases fit TRBD2. The CDR3 has 16 residues. CDR1 is WNHNN, CDR2 SYGVQD, per germline (reference sequence). The J segment lost 2 bases and the V segment lost 0 bases, leaving 6 bases of the junction unmatched. The CDR3 protein is CASSESGSGGTYEQYF. In nucleotides, the CDR3 is TGCGCCAGCAGTGAGTCAGGCAGCGGGGGCACCTACGAGCAGTACTTC.